What follows are 18 T cell receptor beta chains derived from one specimen sequenced in a study of regulatory T cells in long-lasting Graves disease. Time point defined: newly diagnosed GD, antithyroid drugs for less than 3 months. The TCR library was made from RNA extracted from PBMCs. Sequencing libraries for TCR beta were prepared with iRepertoire HTBI primers and Arm-PCR of CDR3 regions. A single record per CDR3 protein comes from TCRdb applying MiXCR to the multiplex PCR reads. The table has 550,000 to 600,000 distinct CDR3 sequences, 15% to 20% seen once. These data also featured in a second study, about T cells in Graves' hyperthyroidism and ophthalmopathy.

The starting material was peripheral blood mononuclear cells (PBMCs), obtained at new diagnosis, from a patient treated with antithyroid drugs. The receptors were sampled from a man aged 18 to 35 with Graves disease.

Comments on this clonotype: It may be a read error: a sequence one base away is much more abundant. V and J are TRBV18 and TRBJ2-1; 7 bases align to TRBD1. The tail of the sequence fits TRBJ2-5 better, so the J call may be wrong. Germline V CDR1 and CDR2: KGHSH, LQKENI. The CDR3 consists of 14 residues. The CDR3 loop reads CAGSPGQNQETQYF. The CDR3 DNA sequence: TGTGCCGGCTCACCGGGACAGAACCAAGAGACCCAGTACTTC.

This clonotype was counted many times. The chain joins TRBV2 to TRBJ1-1; D is uncertain. CDR1 is SNHLY and CDR2 is FYNNEI in the germline V gene. The CDR3 covers 12 residues. V lost 2 bases and J 7 bases, leaving 8 bases between the germline ends. CDR3 DNA: TGTGCCAGCAGTGAACAAGCGGGTGAAGCTTTCTTT. This sequence encodes CASSEQAGEAFF.

There are many counts of this clonotype. The chain employs TRBV12-3 or TRBV12-4 and TRBJ2-3; TRBD2 might be the D (6 bases). CDR3 length: 11 residues. Trimming shortened V by 5 bases and J by 10 bases, and 10 bases separated the two germline ends. The CDR3 bases are TGTGCCAGCAGTGCTAGCGTCGCGCAGTATTTT. Its translation is CASSASVAQYF.

The chain couples TRBV18 to TRBJ2-1, with TRBD2 matching over 10 bases. The J call is doubtful: the DNA matches TRBJ2-5 better. The CDR3 length is 15 residues. Germline V gene data show CDR1 as KGHSH and CDR2 as LQKENI. As DNA, the CDR3 is TGTGCCAGCGCAGCGGGAGGGAAGTTTAAGGAGACCCAGTACTTC. Translation gives CASAAGGKFKETQYF.

This clonotype was detected many times. For the CDR3, the DNA is TGTGCCAGCAGCCGACAACATGAGGGGACGAAAGCTTTCTTT. This encodes CASSRQHEGTKAFF. The chain links TRBV3-1 to TRBJ1-1; maybe TRBD1 (5 bases). V was cut by 4 bases and J by 9 bases, with 18 bases left in between. Germline loops: CDR1 LGHDT, CDR2 YNNKEL (reference sequence). The length of the CDR3 is 14 residues.

This clonotype has just a few counts. The CDR3 protein is CASSHDRVKDEQYF. CDR3 nucleotide sequence: TGTGCCAGCAGTCACGACAGGGTGAAGGACGAGCAGTACTTC. The chain employs TRBV9 and TRBJ2-7; TRBD1 matches at 7 bases. Trimming removed 5 bases from V and 5 bases from J; junction bases left unmatched: 10. CDR3 length: 14 amino acids. Germline CDR1 and CDR2: SGDLS and YYNGEE. Based on the CDR3 plus reference TRBV9 and TRBJ2-7, the full variable domain is DSGVTQTPKHLITATGQRVTLRCSPRSGDLSVYWYQQSLDQGLQFLIQYYNGEERAKGNILERFSAQQFPDLHSELNLSSLELGDSALYFCASSHDRVKDEQYFGPGTRLTVT.

This clonotype was detected a few times. This rearrangement joins TRBV29-1 to TRBJ2-5; no definite D call. From germline, CDR1 is SQVTM and CDR2 ANQGSEA. The length of the CDR3 is 12 residues. Trimming stripped 5 bases from V and 4 bases from J, with 11 bases between. The CDR3 protein is CSVSSPRETQYF. The CDR3 DNA reads as TGCAGCGTTTCCTCCCCTCGAGAGACCCAGTACTTC.

This clonotype occurred a few times. The chain joins TRBV5-1 to TRBJ2-2; TRBD1 aligns across 12 bases. Germline trimming cut 7 bases from V and 9 bases from J; bases unmatched to any gene: 7. The CDR3 totals 14 residues. Germline V lookup: CDR1 SGHRS, CDR2 YFSETQ. The CDR3 protein is CASGGTGGFRELFF. The CDR3 nucleotides are TGCGCCAGCGGAGGGACAGGGGGCTTCAGGGAGCTGTTTTTT.

This clonotype was detected ten times or more. The rearrangement links TRBV28 to TRBJ2-5; TRBD1 aligns across 9 bases. Germline V gives CDR1 MDHEN, CDR2 SYDVKM. V shed 6 bases and J 2 bases; nucleotides not matched to a gene: 7. The CDR3 length is 15 residues. CDR3 loop: CASSNGQGRQETQYF. The CDR3 DNA is TGTGCCAGCAGCAACGGACAGGGGAGACAAGAGACCCAGTACTTC.

This clonotype has a count of ten or more. This sequence joins TRBV12-3 or TRBV12-4 and TRBJ2-3, with D perhaps TRBD1 (6 bases). V was trimmed by 3 bases and J by 2 bases, leaving 9 bases between them. The CDR3 totals 14 residues. CDR3 region: CASSFRTATDTQYF. The CDR3 nucleotides read TGTGCCAGCAGTTTCCGGACAGCCACAGATACGCAGTATTTT.

The genes are TRBV20-1 and TRBJ1-6; D is undetermined. The CDR3 sequence is 14 residues long. The V gene lost 1 base and the J gene lost 5 bases, with 9 bases spanning the gap. Germline values: CDR1 DFQATT, CDR2 SNEGSKA (reference sequence). CDR3 sequence reads: CSARGSRNNSPLHF. Here the CDR3 DNA reads TGCAGTGCTAGAGGTTCCAGGAATAATTCACCCCTCCACTTT.

V is TRBV27 and J is TRBJ1-2; tentatively, D is TRBD1 (5 bases). The CDR3 spans 15 residues. The germline CDR1 and CDR2 sequences are MNHEY and SMNVEV (reference sequence). V shed 2 bases and J shed 5 bases, with 15 bases lying between them. Here the CDR3 DNA reads TGTGCCAGCAGTTTAGCCTACAGGCCGGATTATGGCTACACCTTC. Its translation: CASSLAYRPDYGYTF.

This clonotype was counted ten times or more. The gene calls are TRBV7-2 and TRBJ2-3; 15 positions match TRBD2. The CDR3 is made up of 20 amino acids. The ends lost 8 bases at V and 3 bases at J; junction bases unmatched: 18. Germline CDR1 reads SGHTA; CDR2 reads FQGNSA. The CDR3 is CASRSGPITGTSGRTDTQYF. The CDR3 DNA is TGTGCCAGCCGCTCAGGCCCCATTACCGGGACTAGCGGGAGGACAGATACGCAGTATTTT.

The sample holds a few counts of this clonotype. This chain joins TRBV7-9 and TRBJ1-5; D gene ambiguous. V was cut by 5 bases and J by 0 bases, with 8 bases left in between. The germline gives CDR1 SEHNR, CDR2 FQNEAQ (reference sequence). This CDR3 has 14 amino acids. CDR3 DNA: TGTGCCAGCAGCGAGACAAGTAGCAATCAGCCCCAGCATTTT. Translated, it gives CASSETSSNQPQHF.

This clonotype was counted a few times. V is TRBV5-6 and J is TRBJ1-1; no clear D gene. The CDR3 contains 14 residues. Per the germline V gene, CDR1 is SGHDT and CDR2 is YYEEEE. The ends were cut back, 2 bases at V and 1 base at J, with 9 bases in the middle. CDR3 residues: CASSFGRPNTEAFF. CDR3 coding DNA: TGTGCCAGCAGCTTTGGACGACCGAACACTGAAGCTTTCTTT.

The chain employs TRBV20-1 and TRBJ2-5; 9 nucleotides line up with TRBD2. The CDR3 extends over 14 amino acids. The germline V gene has CDR1 DFQATT and CDR2 SNEGSKA (reference sequence). Trimming removed 3 bases from V and 2 bases from J; junction bases left unmatched: 4. The CDR3 DNA reads TGCAGTGCTAGCAATAGCGGGAGTCAAGAGACCCAGTACTTC. This sequence encodes CSASNSGSQETQYF.

The rearrangement uses TRBV4-2 and TRBJ2-7; 11 bases are shared with TRBD1. Germline V gene lookup returns CDR1 LGHNA and CDR2 YNFKEQ. The CDR3 sequence is 16 residues long. V lost 3 bases, J lost 3 bases, and 7 bases stayed unmatched. Here the CDR3 DNA reads TGTGCCAGCAGCCACCCGGGACAGGGGGTTTTCTACGAGCAGTACTTC. It is translated as CASSHPGQGVFYEQYF.

V gene TRBV30 combines with J gene TRBJ2-7; 10 nucleotides agree with TRBD1. The CDR3 covers 12 residues. Germline CDR1 is GTSNPN and CDR2 is SVGIG (reference sequence). The junction had 6 bases not matched to a gene; V was cut back by 7 bases and J by 6 bases. CDR3 amino acids: CASTTGGSEQYF. Written as DNA, the CDR3 is TGTGCCTCGACGACAGGGGGCTCCGAGCAGTACTTC.